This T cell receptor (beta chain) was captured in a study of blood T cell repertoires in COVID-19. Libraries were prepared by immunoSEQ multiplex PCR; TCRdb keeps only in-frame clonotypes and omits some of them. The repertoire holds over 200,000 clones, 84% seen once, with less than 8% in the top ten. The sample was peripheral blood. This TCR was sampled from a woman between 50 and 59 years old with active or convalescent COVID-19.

CDR3 in amino acids: CASGTGGEKLFF. Written as DNA, the CDR3 is TGTGCCAGCGGGACAGGGGGCGAAAAACTGTTTTTT. The rearrangement links TRBV6-5 to TRBJ1-4, with 12 bases matching TRBD1. The CDR3 is 12 amino acids. CDR1 and CDR2 (germline): MNHEY, SVGAGI. V shed 8 bases and J 8 bases; nucleotides not matched to a gene: 0.